This T cell receptor beta chain stems from a study of cytomegalovirus exposure and HLA in healthy donors. Healthy bone marrow donors supplied every sample. Trimming left V 0 bases short and J 6 bases short, with 6 bases between. CDR3 size: 13 residues. Looked up from germline, CDR1 is MNHEY and CDR2 is SMNVEV (reference sequence). A word on this clone: The antigen is unknown.

Whole-study results and caveats: Cytomegalovirus-associated status was assigned to around 160 TCR beta chains. Presence/absence analysis assumed near-uniform sequencing depth across donors.

This PCR relied on a set of 60 Vbeta primers and 13 Jbeta primers. Produced via immunoSEQ multiplex PCR; TCRdb's table is partial and in-frame only. The repertoire holds 150,000 to 200,000 clones, roughly 80% seen once, with 10% to 12% in the top ten. This sequence joins TRBV27 and TRBJ1-5; D remains ambiguous. Sequencing was done on a sample of PBMCs. This receptor was obtained from a man aged 18-30 years in good health and CMV-seropositive. The CDR3 DNA reads TGTGCCAGCAGTTTATCGGAGGGTCAGCCCCAGCATTTT. Translated, it gives CASSLSEGQPQHF.